This T cell receptor (beta chain) comes out of a study of cytomegalovirus exposure and HLA in healthy donors. The CDR3 sequence is 16 residues long. Germline V lookup: CDR1 MNHEY, CDR2 SVGAGI. V dropped 4 bases and J dropped 1; count of bases not matched to a gene: 6. 13 Jbeta primers and 60 Vbeta primers were used for the PCR. Produced via immunoSEQ multiplex PCR; TCRdb's table is partial and in-frame only. The table includes around 150,000 clones, 75% to 90% detected once. The chain links TRBV6-5 to TRBJ2-4, with 8 nucleotides matching TRBD1. The sequenced sample was PBMCs. The TCR originated in a human donor in good health. CDR3 DNA sequence: TGTGCCAGCAGTTCAGGGGGCGTGGGGGCCAAAAACATTCAGTACTTC. Its translation: CASSSGGVGAKNIQYF.